Listed below are T cell receptor beta chains from one sample, sequenced in a study of T cells in Graves' hyperthyroidism and ophthalmopathy. TCRdb independently ran MiXCR on the multiplex PCR reads; one entry per CDR3 protein. This table has 300,000 to 350,000 distinct CDR3 sequences, around 20% appearing once. Source material: blood. The receptors stem from a woman aged 45-60 years with Graves' hyperthyroidism. The CDR3 runs from the conserved cysteine through the conserved F or W. The order of the fields is V gene, D gene, J gene, clone size, CDR3 protein, CDR3 DNA. The D gene is left open where the match is weak. Clone size is not always given. Where it is, it says once, few, many or a class for expanded clones.

v_call: TRBV5-1
d_call: TRBD2
j_call: TRBJ2-1
clone_size: many
cdr3_aa: CASFPGTSDAEQFF
cdr3_nt: TGCGCCAGCTTTCCCGGGACTAGCGACGCTGAGCAGTTCTTC

v_call: TRBV30
d_call: -
j_call: TRBJ1-4
clone_size: many
cdr3_aa: CAWTSGGEKLFF
cdr3_nt: TGTGCCTGGACCTCGGGGGGTGAAAAACTGTTTTTT

v_call: TRBV7-2
d_call: -
j_call: TRBJ2-5
clone_size: -
cdr3_aa: CASNQGPPSVEETQYF
cdr3_nt: TGTGCCAGCAACCAGGGGCCTCCTTCGGTCGAGGAGACCCAGTACTTC

v_call: TRBV11-3
d_call: -
j_call: TRBJ2-7
clone_size: many
cdr3_aa: CASSLVSNSYEQYF
cdr3_nt: TGTGCCAGCAGCCTCGTGTCTAACTCCTACGAGCAGTACTTC

v_call: TRBV12-3/TRBV12-4
d_call: -
j_call: TRBJ2-1
clone_size: many
cdr3_aa: CASSLAGWGREQFF
cdr3_nt: TGTGCCAGCAGTTTAGCCGGGTGGGGCAGGGAGCAGTTCTTC

v_call: TRBV6-5
d_call: -
j_call: TRBJ1-3
clone_size: -
cdr3_aa: CASSYSGTSGFGNTIYF
cdr3_nt: TGTGCCAGCAGTTACTCGGGCACCTCGGGCTTTGGAAACACCATATATTTT

v_call: TRBV2
d_call: -
j_call: TRBJ1-4
clone_size: -
cdr3_aa: CASSFTAVNEKLFF
cdr3_nt: TGTGCCAGCAGTTTTACGGCCGTTAATGAAAAACTGTTTTTT

v_call: TRBV2
d_call: -
j_call: TRBJ1-4
clone_size: -
cdr3_aa: CASSTKGDASEKLFF
cdr3_nt: TGTGCCAGCAGCACCAAGGGGGACGCTAGTGAAAAACTGTTTTTT

v_call: TRBV2
d_call: -
j_call: TRBJ2-5
clone_size: many
cdr3_aa: CASGGPYETQYF
cdr3_nt: TGTGCCAGCGGCGGGCCGTACGAGACCCAGTACTTC

v_call: TRBV14
d_call: TRBD1
j_call: TRBJ1-6
clone_size: many
cdr3_aa: CASSQTGGARSPLHF
cdr3_nt: TGTGCCAGCAGCCAAACAGGGGGCGCTCGGTCACCCCTCCACTTT

v_call: TRBV2
d_call: -
j_call: TRBJ2-2
clone_size: -
cdr3_aa: CASSETGHTGELFF
cdr3_nt: TGTGCCAGCAGTGAGACGGGACACACCGGGGAGCTGTTTTTT

v_call: TRBV20-1
d_call: -
j_call: TRBJ1-1
clone_size: many
cdr3_aa: CSARREYTEAFF
cdr3_nt: TGCAGTGCTAGACGAGAATACACTGAAGCTTTCTTT

v_call: TRBV3-1
d_call: TRBD2
j_call: TRBJ2-2
clone_size: many
cdr3_aa: CASSRRTSGLTGELFF
cdr3_nt: TGTGCCAGCAGCCGACGGACTAGCGGGTTAACCGGGGAGCTGTTTTTT

v_call: TRBV10-3
d_call: -
j_call: TRBJ2-7
clone_size: few
cdr3_aa: CAISAVDEQYF
cdr3_nt: TGTGCCATCAGTGCAGTAGACGAGCAGTACTTC

v_call: TRBV6-2/TRBV6-3
d_call: -
j_call: TRBJ2-3
clone_size: -
cdr3_aa: CASRASGQRYTDTQYF
cdr3_nt: TGTGCCAGCAGAGCCTCCGGACAGAGATACACAGATACGCAGTATTTT

v_call: TRBV11-1
d_call: TRBD1
j_call: TRBJ2-2
clone_size: -
cdr3_aa: CASSFTGTGVTGELFF
cdr3_nt: TGTGCCAGCAGCTTTACCGGGACAGGGGTGACCGGGGAGCTGTTTTTT

v_call: TRBV11-2
d_call: TRBD1
j_call: TRBJ2-1
clone_size: -
cdr3_aa: CASSFRDRVGWGENEQFF
cdr3_nt: TGTGCCAGCAGCTTCAGGGACAGGGTCGGGTGGGGAGAGAATGAGCAGTTCTTC

v_call: TRBV19
d_call: TRBD1
j_call: TRBJ1-4
clone_size: -
cdr3_aa: CASRTGTAVPNEKLFF
cdr3_nt: TGTGCCAGTAGAACCGGGACAGCGGTGCCTAATGAAAAACTGTTTTTT

v_call: TRBV7-9
d_call: -
j_call: TRBJ2-1
clone_size: many
cdr3_aa: CASSFMVGGNEQFF
cdr3_nt: TGTGCCAGCAGCTTCATGGTCGGCGGTAATGAGCAGTTCTTC

v_call: TRBV7-8
d_call: TRBD1
j_call: TRBJ1-2
clone_size: -
cdr3_aa: CASSLGGQGAGNYGYTF
cdr3_nt: TGTGCCAGCAGCTTAGGGGGACAGGGGGCGGGTAACTATGGCTACACCTTC

v_call: TRBV2
d_call: TRBD1
j_call: TRBJ2-7
clone_size: -
cdr3_aa: CASSRTGENTGDWYEQYF
cdr3_nt: TGTGCCAGCAGTCGGACAGGGGAAAACACCGGGGATTGGTACGAGCAGTACTTC

v_call: TRBV20-1
d_call: TRBD2
j_call: TRBJ2-3
clone_size: many
cdr3_aa: CSASRPESGVEDTQYF
cdr3_nt: TGCAGTGCTAGTCGCCCGGAAAGCGGGGTTGAAGATACGCAGTATTTT

v_call: TRBV28
d_call: TRBD1
j_call: TRBJ1-2
clone_size: many
cdr3_aa: CASSLITRTGEGGYTF
cdr3_nt: TGTGCCAGCAGTCTAATTACTCGGACAGGGGAGGGTGGCTACACCTTC

v_call: TRBV5-5
d_call: TRBD2
j_call: TRBJ2-3
clone_size: many
cdr3_aa: CASSPGTIGTGTQYF
cdr3_nt: TGTGCCAGCAGCCCCGGGACTATCGGCACAGGTACGCAGTATTTT

v_call: TRBV11-2
d_call: TRBD2
j_call: TRBJ2-7
clone_size: -
cdr3_aa: CASSIGAGVLHEQYF
cdr3_nt: TGTGCCAGCAGCATCGGGGCGGGAGTCCTCCACGAGCAGTACTTC

v_call: TRBV5-1
d_call: -
j_call: TRBJ2-1
clone_size: many
cdr3_aa: CASSLDPSSYNEQFF
cdr3_nt: TGCGCCAGCAGCTTGGACCCAAGCTCCTACAATGAGCAGTTCTTC

v_call: TRBV20-1
d_call: TRBD2
j_call: TRBJ2-7
clone_size: many
cdr3_aa: CSARDSGSLPGEQYF
cdr3_nt: TGCAGTGCTAGGGATAGCGGGAGTCTCCCGGGGGAGCAGTACTTC

v_call: TRBV6-2/TRBV6-3
d_call: -
j_call: TRBJ1-5
clone_size: -
cdr3_aa: CASSYSGVGNQPQHF
cdr3_nt: TGTGCCAGCAGTTACTCGGGGGTGGGCAATCAGCCCCAGCATTTT

v_call: TRBV5-1
d_call: TRBD1
j_call: TRBJ2-7
clone_size: many
cdr3_aa: CASSSDRVGEQYF
cdr3_nt: TGCGCCAGCAGCTCGGACAGGGTCGGCGAGCAGTACTTC

v_call: TRBV19
d_call: TRBD1
j_call: TRBJ1-1
clone_size: many
cdr3_aa: CASSSGRTGTPEAFF
cdr3_nt: TGTGCCAGTAGTTCAGGCCGGACAGGGACCCCTGAAGCTTTCTTT

v_call: TRBV11-1
d_call: -
j_call: TRBJ2-1
clone_size: many
cdr3_aa: CASPREDEQFF
cdr3_nt: TGTGCCAGCCCGAGGGAGGATGAGCAGTTCTTC

v_call: TRBV27
d_call: TRBD2
j_call: TRBJ2-3
clone_size: -
cdr3_aa: CASLPVAGLSTDTQYF
cdr3_nt: TGTGCCAGTCTGCCCGTAGCGGGCCTGTCCACAGATACGCAGTATTTT

v_call: TRBV15
d_call: TRBD2
j_call: TRBJ2-5
clone_size: many
cdr3_aa: CATSSRAGGAETQYF
cdr3_nt: TGTGCCACCAGCAGCAGAGCGGGAGGGGCAGAGACCCAGTACTTC

v_call: TRBV11-2
d_call: -
j_call: TRBJ1-1
clone_size: -
cdr3_aa: CASSLSGPLNTEAFF
cdr3_nt: TGTGCCAGCAGCTTATCAGGGCCCTTGAACACTGAAGCTTTCTTT

v_call: TRBV12-3/TRBV12-4
d_call: TRBD1
j_call: TRBJ2-3
clone_size: many
cdr3_aa: CAPLRGRNTDTQYF
cdr3_nt: TGTGCCCCGCTTAGGGGGCGTAACACAGATACGCAGTATTTT

v_call: TRBV14
d_call: TRBD2
j_call: TRBJ2-1
clone_size: many
cdr3_aa: CASSRQAGVRNEQFF
cdr3_nt: TGTGCCAGCAGCCGCCAGGCGGGAGTTAGGAATGAGCAGTTCTTC

v_call: TRBV19
d_call: -
j_call: TRBJ1-1
clone_size: -
cdr3_aa: CASSNRDGLEAFF
cdr3_nt: TGTGCCAGTAGTAACCGGGACGGTCTTGAAGCTTTCTTT

v_call: TRBV6-1
d_call: TRBD2
j_call: TRBJ2-3
clone_size: -
cdr3_aa: CASRKREGMSDTQYF
cdr3_nt: TGTGCCAGCAGGAAGCGGGAGGGCATGTCAGATACGCAGTATTTT

v_call: TRBV20-1
d_call: TRBD1
j_call: TRBJ2-5
clone_size: many
cdr3_aa: CSARGQPQGTQYF
cdr3_nt: TGCAGTGCCCGGGGACAGCCCCAGGGGACCCAGTACTTC

v_call: TRBV24-1
d_call: TRBD2
j_call: TRBJ2-1
clone_size: -
cdr3_aa: CATSDLGTSGRREQFF
cdr3_nt: TGTGCCACCAGTGATCTAGGGACTAGCGGGAGGCGGGAGCAGTTCTTC

v_call: TRBV10-3
d_call: TRBD1
j_call: TRBJ2-7
clone_size: many
cdr3_aa: CAISETRTGGWYEQYF
cdr3_nt: TGTGCCATCAGTGAGACCCGGACAGGGGGCTGGTACGAGCAGTACTTC

v_call: TRBV19
d_call: -
j_call: TRBJ2-7
clone_size: -
cdr3_aa: CASSIGLGPIQQYF
cdr3_nt: TGTGCCAGTAGTATAGGACTCGGACCGATTCAGCAGTACTTC

v_call: TRBV3-1
d_call: TRBD1
j_call: TRBJ1-1
clone_size: -
cdr3_aa: CASRAGQGAEAFF
cdr3_nt: TGTGCCAGCAGGGCAGGACAGGGGGCTGAAGCTTTCTTT

v_call: TRBV7-2
d_call: -
j_call: TRBJ1-1
clone_size: many
cdr3_aa: CASSLVSAEAFF
cdr3_nt: TGTGCCAGCAGCTTAGTATCAGCTGAAGCTTTCTTT

v_call: TRBV20-1
d_call: TRBD1
j_call: TRBJ1-5
clone_size: many
cdr3_aa: CSAPGQGIGQPQHF
cdr3_nt: TGCAGTGCCCCGGGACAGGGGATAGGTCAGCCCCAGCATTTT

v_call: TRBV10-2
d_call: -
j_call: TRBJ1-2
clone_size: many
cdr3_aa: CASSELRLLYGYTF
cdr3_nt: TGCGCCAGCAGTGAGTTAAGGCTCCTCTATGGCTACACCTTC

v_call: TRBV4-1
d_call: -
j_call: TRBJ1-2
clone_size: many
cdr3_aa: CASSQDSNKNYGYTF
cdr3_nt: TGCGCCAGCAGCCAAGACAGTAACAAAAACTATGGCTACACCTTC

v_call: TRBV28
d_call: -
j_call: TRBJ1-1
clone_size: many
cdr3_aa: CAITTGTTEAFF
cdr3_nt: TGTGCCATAACGACAGGCACCACTGAAGCTTTCTTT

v_call: TRBV30
d_call: -
j_call: TRBJ1-3
clone_size: few
cdr3_aa: CAWTPGGSGNTIYF
cdr3_nt: TGTGCCTGGACCCCTGGCGGCTCTGGAAACACCATATATTTT

v_call: TRBV15
d_call: TRBD2
j_call: TRBJ2-3
clone_size: many
cdr3_aa: CATSRGRAGGADTQYF
cdr3_nt: TGTGCCACCAGCAGAGGTCGAGCGGGAGGAGCAGATACGCAGTATTTT

v_call: TRBV9
d_call: -
j_call: TRBJ2-1
clone_size: -
cdr3_aa: CASSPLWSYNEQFF
cdr3_nt: TGTGCCAGCAGCCCCCTGTGGTCCTACAATGAGCAGTTCTTC

v_call: TRBV29-1
d_call: TRBD1
j_call: TRBJ2-7
clone_size: -
cdr3_aa: CSACTGTGAYEQYF
cdr3_nt: TGCAGCGCCTGCACGGGGACAGGGGCCTACGAGCAGTACTTC

v_call: TRBV12-3/TRBV12-4
d_call: -
j_call: TRBJ1-5
clone_size: -
cdr3_aa: CASSSEGSNQPQHF
cdr3_nt: TGTGCCAGCAGTTCCGAGGGGAGCAATCAGCCCCAGCATTTT